The present entry profiles one T cell receptor beta chain with its context. These data originate in a study of technical replicates of blood from a few donors. Using immunoSEQ multiplex PCR, the repertoire was profiled, and TCRdb retains in-frame clones only, with some absent. The table includes some 79,000 clones, roughly 94% detected once. This CDR3 comprises 12 residues. V shed 3 bases and J shed 6 bases, with 6 bases lying between them. Germline V CDR1 and CDR2: SEHNR, FQNEAQ (reference sequence). The chain joins TRBV7-9 to TRBJ2-1; D is unclear. The sequencing input was T cells isolated from PBMCs. The sequence was collected from a human donor in good health. The DNA for the CDR3 is TGTGCCAGCAGCTTTTCGAGCAATGAGCAGTTCTTC. Translating it yields CASSFSSNEQFF.